What follows are 19 T cell receptor beta chains derived from one specimen sequenced in a study of blood T cell repertoires in COVID-19. The table came from immunoSEQ multiplex PCR; TCRdb's copy has only in-frame clones and leaves some out. The sample holds tens of thousands of clones, about 81% seen once. Input material: peripheral blood. The receptors come from a woman aged 80 or older with acute or convalescent COVID-19.

This chain joins TRBV10-3 and TRBJ1-4; no definite D call. The V gene's germline CDR1 is ENHRY and CDR2 SYGVKD. The germline V and J ends were trimmed by 5 bases and 6 bases, with 7 bases remaining between them. CDR3 length: 12 residues. DNA for the CDR3: TGTGCCATCAGTTATGAGGATGAAAAACTGTTTTTT. Its protein is CAISYEDEKLFF.

The rearrangement uses TRBV4-3 and TRBJ2-3, with 8 positions matching TRBD2. Germline values: CDR1 LGHNA, CDR2 YSLEER. Trimming took 1 base from V and 3 from J; bases not matched to a gene: 6. The length of the CDR3 is 16 residues. The CDR3 coding sequence is TGCGCCAGCAGCCAAGTTTTCGGGACTAGTACAGATACGCAGTATTTT. Translation: CASSQVFGTSTDTQYF.

DNA of the CDR3: TGTGCCAGCAGCCAAGATCTGGGGGGGTCAGGATACGAGCAGTACTTC. Translating it yields CASSQDLGGSGYEQYF. The V call is TRBV3-1 (or the pseudogene TRBV3-2), the J call TRBJ2-7; 7 bases are a match to TRBD2. V lost 0 bases and J lost 4; bases outside the gene matches: 9. This CDR3 has 16 residues. Germline V CDR1 and CDR2: LGHDT, YNNKEL (reference sequence).

This sequence joins TRBV3-1 (or the pseudogene TRBV3-2) and TRBJ2-1; 10 positions match TRBD2. Trimming at V came to 4 bases and at J to 5 bases, leaving 5 bases not matched to a gene. CDR1 LGHDT and CDR2 YNNKEL come from the germline V gene (reference sequence). This CDR3 is built from 15 residues. The CDR3 here is CASSLSAGGDNEQFF. The CDR3 region has the DNA TGTGCCAGCAGCCTGTCAGCGGGAGGGGACAATGAGCAGTTCTTC.

This clone was recorded a few times. This chain connects TRBV6-6 to TRBJ1-4; 10 nucleotides align to TRBD1. The CDR3 runs 16 residues. V trimming: 4 bases; J trimming: 0 bases; junction bases outside the gene matches: 2. Germline values: CDR1 MNHNY, CDR2 SVGAGI (reference sequence). In nucleotides, the CDR3 is TGTGCCAGCAGTTCGGGACAGGGGACAACTAATGAAAAACTGTTTTTT. It specifies CASSSGQGTTNEKLFF.

In this sample, this clone turned up once. The chain employs TRBV10-3 and TRBJ1-5; the match to TRBD1 covers 10 bases. CDR3 length equals 19 residues. Germline V gives CDR1 ENHRY, CDR2 SYGVKD. Trimming removed 5 bases from V and 2 bases from J; junction bases left unmatched: 15. The CDR3, as DNA: TGTGCCATCAGTCCAACCGGACAGGGGGGGGGAGTAGGCAATCAGCCCCAGCATTTT. Its protein product is CAISPTGQGGGVGNQPQHF.

V usage is TRBV7-6 and J usage is TRBJ2-7, with 10 bases matching TRBD2. The CDR3 is 16 amino acids. The germline CDR1 and CDR2 sequences are SGHVS and FNYEAQ. With 0 bases clipped from V and 5 bases from J, the junction kept 7 bases outside the gene matches. In DNA form, the CDR3 reads TGTGCCAGCAGCTTAGCGGCGAGCGGGAGGGCCGACGAGCAGTACTTC. It specifies CASSLAASGRADEQYF.

This chain links TRBV19 with TRBJ2-7, with a weak D call TRBD1 (5 bases). Per germline, CDR1 LNHDA and CDR2 SQIVND (reference sequence). The CDR3 has 13 residues. Trimming pared 4 bases from V and 4 bases from J, leaving 11 bases between. This chain's CDR3 is CASSRWAGYEQYF. The CDR3 DNA is TGTGCCAGTAGTAGGTGGGCAGGGTACGAGCAGTACTTC.

The J gene is TRBJ1-1, the V gene TRBV5-4; D is unclear. Germline loops: CDR1 SGHNT, CDR2 YYREEE (reference sequence). This CDR3 is 15 amino acids long. The V end lost 0 bases, the J end lost 0 bases, and 9 bases lay between the germline ends. CDR3 amino acids: CASSLVGGMNTEAFF. CDR3 coding DNA: TGTGCCAGCAGCTTGGTCGGAGGGATGAACACTGAAGCTTTCTTT. The variable domain in full, completed from reference TRBV5-4 and TRBJ1-1, reads ETGVTQSPTHLIKTRGQQVTLRCSSQSGHNTVSWYQQALGQGPQFIFQYYREEENGRGNFPPRFSGLQFPNYSSELNVNALELDDSALYLCASSLVGGMNTEAFFGQGTRLTVV.

V and J are TRBV5-1 and TRBJ1-2; 8 bases agree with TRBD1. The CDR3 contains 16 residues. V lost 1 base and J lost 3; bases outside the gene matches: 8. Germline V gives CDR1 SGHRS, CDR2 YFSETQ. The CDR3 DNA reads TGCGCCAGCAGCTTGTCCAGGGGGCGCGGGTACTATGGCTACACCTTC. It translates to CASSLSRGRGYYGYTF.

This clone was seen a few times. V gene TRBV5-1 combines with J gene TRBJ2-5; 7 nucleotides align to TRBD1. The J segment lost 3 bases and the V segment lost 2 bases, leaving 4 bases of the junction unmatched. Germline V CDR1 and CDR2: SGHRS, YFSETQ. CDR3 length equals 14 residues. The CDR3 spells CASSLQGREETQYF. In nucleotides, the CDR3 is TGCGCCAGCAGCTTACAGGGGCGGGAAGAGACCCAGTACTTC.

The J gene is TRBJ2-4, the V gene TRBV28, with D perhaps TRBD1 (5 bases). The CDR3 covers 16 residues. V was pared by 6 bases and J by 0 bases, with 15 bases between. CDR1 and CDR2 from the germline V gene are MDHEN and SYDVKM. The CDR3 protein is CASSRAALLAKNIQYF. The CDR3 nucleotides are TGTGCCAGCAGCAGGGCTGCGTTACTAGCCAAAAACATTCAGTACTTC.

The CDR3 here is CASSPGLAGVNEQFF. CDR3 in DNA: TGTGCCAGCAGCCCGGGACTAGCGGGAGTCAATGAGCAGTTCTTC. The gene calls are TRBV7-7 and TRBJ2-1; 14 bases are a match to TRBD2. CDR3 length: 15 amino acids. V shed 5 bases, J shed 6 bases, and the junction held 3 bases outside the gene matches. Looked up from germline, CDR1 is SSHAT and CDR2 is FNYEAQ (reference sequence). The entire variable domain, with the rest obtained from reference TRBV7-7 and TRBJ2-1, is as follows: GAGVSQSPRYKVTKRGQDVTLRCDPISSHATLYWYQQALGQGPEFLTYFNYEAQPDKSGLPSDRFSAERPEGSISTLTIQRTEQRDSAMYRCASSPGLAGVNEQFFGPGTRLTVL.

This clone is termed medium-sized. The chain recombines TRBV21-1 with TRBJ1-5; the D segment call TRBD1 is taken from the table without a DNA check. TRBV21-1 is marked as a pseudogene. This CDR3 is 14 amino acids long. The CDR3 bases are TGTGCCAGCAGCAAGCCAGTAAGCAATCAGCCCCAGCATTTT. This sequence encodes CASSKPVSNQPQHF.

The chain employs TRBV3-1 (or the pseudogene TRBV3-2) and TRBJ1-1, with 7 bases aligning to TRBD1. Germline CDR1 LGHDT, CDR2 YNNKEL (reference sequence). Germline trimming cut 0 bases from V and 0 bases from J; bases unmatched to any gene: 10. The CDR3 contains 18 residues. As DNA, the CDR3 is TGTGCCAGCAGCCAAGATTTGGGACAGAATTTGATGAACACTGAAGCTTTCTTT. Its translation is CASSQDLGQNLMNTEAFF.

V usage is TRBV7-2 and J usage is TRBJ1-3; D gene unclear. There are 15 residues in the CDR3. Trimming left V 0 bases short and J 0 bases short, with 6 bases between. Germline values: CDR1 SGHTA, CDR2 FQGNSA. CDR3 DNA: TGTGCCAGCAGCTTAGCGCGGCTCTCTGGAAACACCATATATTTT. Translating gives CASSLARLSGNTIYF. Full variable domain (outside the CDR3, taken from reference TRBV7-2 and TRBJ1-3): GAGVSQSPSNKVTEKGKDVELRCDPISGHTALYWYRQSLGQGLEFLIYFQGNSAPDKSGLPSDRFSAERTGGSVSTLTIQRTQQEDSAVYLCASSLARLSGNTIYFGEGSWLTVV.

V usage is TRBV2 and J usage is TRBJ2-2, with 7 positions matching TRBD2. The germline V gene has CDR1 SNHLY and CDR2 FYNNEI. This CDR3 spans 15 amino acids. After removal of 8 bases from V and 7 bases from J, the junction contained 13 bases not matched to a gene. The CDR3 loop reads CASGREPGGHGELFF. The CDR3 DNA follows: TGTGCCAGCGGGCGAGAGCCGGGGGGTCACGGGGAGCTGTTTTTT.

J is TRBJ2-5 and V is TRBV2; 12 bases fit TRBD2. The length of the CDR3 is 15 residues. Germline lookup yields CDR1 SNHLY and CDR2 FYNNEI. V dropped 6 bases and J dropped 5; count of bases not matched to a gene: 7. Written as DNA, the CDR3 is TGTGCCAGCAGAGGGACTAGCGGGTGGAGTGAGACCCAGTACTTC. Translation gives CASRGTSGWSETQYF.

V is TRBV7-6 and J is TRBJ2-1; weak D call: TRBD2 (6 bases). Deletions cut 1 base from V and 9 bases from J, with 7 bases between. CDR1 is SGHVS and CDR2 is FNYEAQ in the germline V gene. The CDR3 totals 12 residues. CDR3 nucleotides: TGTGCCAGCAGCTTAGGGAGGGGTGAGCAGTTCTTC. Encoded protein: CASSLGRGEQFF.